This entry features one T cell receptor beta chain sequence. It may be a read error: a sequence one base away is much more abundant. According to the study, genomic DNA was the template for TCR beta VDJ and CDR3 profiling. TCRdb used MiXCR to reprocess the reads, holding one entry per CDR3 protein. The table lists roughly 500,000 distinct CDR3 sequences, around 30% of them singletons, with less than 1% in the top ten. Only patients with CD8+CD57+ cell expansion on flow cytometry were chosen for sequencing. This record comes from a study of CD8+CD57+ T cells in acquired aplastic anemia. Sequencing was done on a sample of sorted CD4+, CD8+, or CD8+CD57+ T cells (not recorded which) from PBMCs. This TCR was recovered from a human donor with aplastic anemia.

CDR3 residues: CSAISQALGYGYTF. The CDR3 coding sequence is TGCAGTGCTATCTCTCAGGCGCTGGGCTATGGCTACACCTTC. V and J are TRBV20-1 and TRBJ1-2; no reliable D call. V lost 4 bases and J lost 4, with 16 bases in between. The CDR3 contains 14 residues. CDR1 is DFQATT and CDR2 is SNEGSKA in the germline V gene (reference sequence).